This T cell receptor (beta chain) stems from a study of cytomegalovirus exposure and HLA in healthy donors. This clone is a singleton in its sample. V lost 3 bases, J lost 4 bases, and 13 bases lay in between. Germline CDR1 is SGHRS and CDR2 is YFSETQ. The CDR3 length is 14 residues. The PCR employed 60 Vbeta primers together with 13 Jbeta primers. Method: immunoSEQ multiplex PCR; TCRdb's copy keeps in-frame clones and lacks some. The sample includes some 98,000 clones, roughly 80% seen only once; the top ten take more than 1.5%. As for the donors, each was a healthy bone marrow donor. Input material: PBMCs. This receptor was obtained from a man aged 40-49 years in good health and CMV-seronegative. This chain uses TRBV5-1 with TRBJ1-2; D uncertain. The CDR3 sequence: CASSSPDITYGYTF. The CDR3 DNA is TGCGCCAGCAGCTCACCAGACATAACCTATGGCTACACCTTC.